This paragraph covers one T cell receptor beta chain sequence. The CDR3 covers 14 residues. Germline assignment: CDR1 PRHDT and CDR2 FYEKMQ (reference sequence). V lost 5 bases and J 2 bases, leaving 13 bases between the germline ends. Under the authors' procedure: Reference gene primer amplification yielded estimated nucleated cell counts. TCRdb's copy holds only in-frame clones and misses some; the assay was immunoSEQ multiplex PCR. For V, J and clone size, that table is used; D and trimming come from the DNA. The sample records a few hundred thousand clones, roughly 84% being singletons. The record originates from a study of blood T cell repertoires in COVID-19. Study-wide background: Sites across the United States, Italy and Spain contributed samples from acute and convalescent COVID-19. The analysed material was cDNA or gDNA that came from T cells, B-cell-depleted T cells, or PBMCs.

The chain links TRBV13 to TRBJ2-7, with D unresolved. The receptor comes from a woman of 80 years or more with acute or convalescent COVID-19. Sequencing used peripheral blood. The CDR3: CASSPWASPYEQYF. The DNA for the CDR3 is TGTGCCAGCAGCCCCTGGGCCTCCCCCTACGAGCAGTACTTC.